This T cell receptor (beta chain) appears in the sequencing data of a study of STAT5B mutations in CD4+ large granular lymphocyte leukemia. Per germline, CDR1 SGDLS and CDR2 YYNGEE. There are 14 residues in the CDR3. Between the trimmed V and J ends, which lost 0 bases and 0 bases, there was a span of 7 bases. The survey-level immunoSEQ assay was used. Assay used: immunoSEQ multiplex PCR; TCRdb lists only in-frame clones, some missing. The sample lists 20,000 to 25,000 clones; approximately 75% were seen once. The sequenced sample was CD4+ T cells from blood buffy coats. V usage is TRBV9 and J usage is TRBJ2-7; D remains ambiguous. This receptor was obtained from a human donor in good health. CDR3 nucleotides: TGTGCCAGCAGCGTAGAGCTATCCTCCTACGAGCAGTACTTC. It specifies CASSVELSSYEQYF.